This T cell receptor (beta chain) derives from a study of T-cell reconstitution after alpha-beta-depleted transplantation in children. The sample holds a few counts of this clonotype. Unique molecular identifiers were used to barcode this TCRbeta library. TCRdb processed the PCR reads anew with MiXCR; each CDR3 protein has one entry. The data hold about 610,000 distinct CDR3 sequences, with 10% observed a single time. CDR1 and CDR2 (germline): SEHNR, FQNEAQ (reference sequence). Trimming took 4 bases from V and 6 from J, leaving 15 bases between them. The CDR3 length is 15 residues. This sequence joins TRBV7-9 and TRBJ2-2, with D perhaps being TRBD1 or TRBD2 (5 bases each). The sequencing used PBMCs from the stem cell graft donor, collected from the stem cell graft. The receptor was isolated from a human donor who donated a stem cell graft to a child with acute myeloid leukemia. Here the CDR3 DNA reads TGTGCCAGCAGCTCTTCGGGGACCCTGGCCGGGGAGCTGTTTTTT. Its translation: CASSSSGTLAGELFF.